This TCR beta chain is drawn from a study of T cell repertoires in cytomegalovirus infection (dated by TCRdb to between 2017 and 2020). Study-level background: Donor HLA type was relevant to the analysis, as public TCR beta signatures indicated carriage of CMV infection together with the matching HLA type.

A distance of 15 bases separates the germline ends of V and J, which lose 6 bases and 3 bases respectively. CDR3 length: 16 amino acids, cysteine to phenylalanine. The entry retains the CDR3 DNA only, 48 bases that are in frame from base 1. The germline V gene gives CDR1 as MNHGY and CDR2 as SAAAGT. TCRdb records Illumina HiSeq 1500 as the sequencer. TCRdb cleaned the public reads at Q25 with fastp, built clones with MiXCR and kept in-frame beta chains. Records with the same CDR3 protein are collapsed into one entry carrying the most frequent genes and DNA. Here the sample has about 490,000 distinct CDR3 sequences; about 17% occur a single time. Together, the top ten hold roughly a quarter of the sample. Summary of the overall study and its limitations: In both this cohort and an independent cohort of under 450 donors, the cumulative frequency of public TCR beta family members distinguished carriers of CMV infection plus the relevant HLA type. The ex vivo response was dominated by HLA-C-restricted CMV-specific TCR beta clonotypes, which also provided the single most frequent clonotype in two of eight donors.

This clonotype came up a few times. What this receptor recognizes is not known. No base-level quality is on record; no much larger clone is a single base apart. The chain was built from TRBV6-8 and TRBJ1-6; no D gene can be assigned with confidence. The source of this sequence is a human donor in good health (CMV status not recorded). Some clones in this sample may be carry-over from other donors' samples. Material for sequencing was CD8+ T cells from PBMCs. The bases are TGTGCCAGCAGCCTAACTAAACCGATCTATAATTCACCCCTCCACTTT. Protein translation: CASSLTKPIYNSPLHF.